This TCR beta chain appears in the sequencing data of a study of blood T cell repertoires in COVID-19 (dated by TCRdb to 2020 to 2021). Regarding the study in general: Samples from collaborators originated in the United States, Italy and Spain and spanned both the acute and convalescent phases of COVID-19. The material from the prospective study consisted of cDNA or gDNA derived from T cells, B-cell-depleted T cells, or PBMCs. Deeply sampled blood TCRbeta repertoires from subjects exposed to, actively infected with, or recovered from COVID-19 were included in the dataset. The repertoires were released in a freely available public database intended as a resource for research on the immune response to SARS-CoV-2. Samples were obtained from the ongoing ImmuneRACE study (first 160 participants) and from some 1,300 subjects provided by 6 global collaborators. Sample metadata almost always included a de-identified subject ID, COVID-19 status, age in years and sex. HLA class I and class II types, where available, came from metadata supplied by the sample provider rather than from assay-based typing. The research as a whole found: How much clinical and demographic metadata was included differed by source and by participant, and the metadata was provided uncurated.

Collaborating institutions collected whole blood in K2EDTA tubes following their own protocols. Collaborator samples were shipped for TCRbeta analysis as frozen whole blood, isolated PBMCs, or DNA extracted from either sample type. On this clone itself: The antigen it recognizes is unknown. No much larger clonotype is one base removed from it; base qualities were not supplied.

TCRbeta CDR3 regions were amplified from genomic DNA by means of the immunoSEQ Assay, a bias-controlled multiplex PCR. The study's own analysis went as follows. Within the assay, amplification of reference gene primers was used to estimate how many nucleated cells each sample contained. To quantify the absolute abundance of each unique TCRbeta CDR3 rearrangement, sequence reads were collapsed and filtered. Productive Simpson clonality was computed per sample as the square root of Simpson's diversity index over productive rearrangements. Sourced from immuneACCESS, this table was stored by TCRdb with only in-frame sequences that have V and J called. A share of the clones is absent; for the studies checked, an unresolved V gene accounts for under half, and the remainder has no known explanation. V and J calls and clone size are those listed in that table; D and trimming were worked out from the DNA. This sample has approximately 98,000 clones in its table, and over 75% of those were observed once. The top ten clonotypes cover about 4% of the sample.

CDR1 and CDR2, per the germline V gene (reference sequence), are SSHAT and FNYEAQ. V is clipped by 1 base and J by 3 bases, and the sequence between their germline boundaries is 10 bases long. The CDR3 starts with the cysteine, ends with the phenylalanine, and has 15 residues. The only DNA kept is the CDR3, 45 bases in frame from the first base. The sample consisted of peripheral blood. This receptor chain uses TRBV7-7 and TRBJ2-1, and possibly TRBD2, on 6 matching bases. The receptor was isolated from a woman in her 70s with acute or convalescent COVID-19. The nucleotide sequence reads as follows: TGTGCCAGCAGCTTAGGCGGTAGCGGCTACAATGAGCAGTTCTTC. Its protein product is CASSLGGSGYNEQFF.